The 28 T cell receptor beta chains presented below share a single source sample, sequenced in a study of shared clonotypes between healthy human individuals. Profiled with immunoSEQ multiplex PCR; TCRdb holds only in-frame clones, not every one. The data show roughly 1.4 million clones, approximately 98.5% seen once. Sequenced input: naive CD4+ T cells sorted from blood. Stated subset: CD45RA+ positively selected. The receptors shown here come from a man younger than 40 in good health.

This chain links TRBV2 with TRBJ1-5; 9 bases align to TRBD1. The CDR3 extends over 14 amino acids. The germline V gene has CDR1 SNHLY and CDR2 FYNNEI. V shed 3 bases and J 5 bases; nucleotides not matched to a gene: 2. The CDR3 coding sequence is TGTGCCAGCAGTGACGGGGACAGGGATCAGCCCCAGCATTTT. This translates into CASSDGDRDQPQHF.

This rearrangement joins TRBV6-6 to TRBJ2-7; perhaps D is TRBD1 or TRBD2 (5 bases each). Germline V CDR1 and CDR2: MNHNY, SVGAGI (reference sequence). Trimming cost V 5 bases and J 0 bases, with 14 bases left between them. This CDR3 is built from 15 residues. The chain's CDR3 is CASSIEGRRSYEQYF. CDR3 DNA: TGTGCCAGCAGTATCGAGGGGCGACGCTCCTACGAGCAGTACTTC.

J is TRBJ1-5 and V is TRBV6-6; 8 positions match TRBD1. Per the germline V gene, CDR1 is MNHNY and CDR2 is SVGAGI (reference sequence). This CDR3 is 15 amino acids long. V lost 5 bases and J lost 2; bases outside the gene matches: 5. The CDR3 sequence: CASSPGGDGNQPQHF. The CDR3 region has the DNA TGTGCCAGCAGTCCAGGGGGCGATGGCAATCAGCCCCAGCATTTT.

This chain connects TRBV5-5 to TRBJ2-2, with D possibly TRBD2 on 6 matching bases. The V gene lost 2 bases and the J gene lost 0 bases, with 11 bases spanning the gap. This CDR3 is built from 16 residues. The germline V gene has CDR1 SGHKS and CDR2 YYEKEE (reference sequence). CDR3 nucleotide sequence: TGTGCCAGCAGCTTTCGGAGGGGCGCGAACACCGGGGAGCTGTTTTTT. Its protein is CASSFRRGANTGELFF.

V gene TRBV4-1 combines with J gene TRBJ1-4, with D perhaps matching TRBD1 (6 bases). The CDR3 runs 16 residues. Germline assignment: CDR1 MGHRA and CDR2 YSYEKL. V was cut by 3 bases and J by 6 bases, with 17 bases left in between. The CDR3 reads CASSQFGGQDDEKLFF. CDR3 coding DNA: TGCGCCAGCAGCCAGTTCGGGGGGCAGGATGATGAAAAACTGTTTTTT.

The chain combines TRBV29-1 with TRBJ2-1, with 7 bases that match TRBD2. V gave up 5 bases and J gave up 0 bases; unmatched junction bases: 4. The CDR3 covers 14 residues. Germline V gene lookup returns CDR1 SQVTM and CDR2 ANQGSEA. CDR3 sequence (DNA): TGCAGCGTTACTAGCGTCTCCTCCTACAATGAGCAGTTCTTC. This encodes CSVTSVSSYNEQFF.

CDR3 amino acids: CASKNAPVINQPQHF. In DNA form, the CDR3 reads TGTGCCAGTAAGAACGCCCCTGTGATCAATCAGCCCCAGCATTTT. V is TRBV19 and J is TRBJ1-5; D remains unclear. The CDR3 runs to 15 residues. From germline, CDR1 is LNHDA and CDR2 SQIVND (reference sequence). Trimming removed 7 bases from V and 3 bases from J, with 16 bases in between.

The chain employs TRBV28 and TRBJ2-3, with 7 bases fitting TRBD1. CDR1 MDHEN and CDR2 SYDVKM come from the germline V gene. The trim removed 8 bases at V and 3 bases at J, leaving 5 bases unmatched. This CDR3 spans 13 amino acids. The DNA of the CDR3 is TGTGCCAGCGGGGACAGTCGGACAGATACGCAGTATTTT. It codes for CASGDSRTDTQYF.

CDR3 sequence (DNA): TGTGCCAGCATCTCCCTGCGGCTAGCGGGAGTAGGCGAGCAGTTCTTC. Its protein product is CASISLRLAGVGEQFF. V gene TRBV7-2 combines with J gene TRBJ2-1, with TRBD2 matching 10 bases. The CDR3 has 16 residues. Per the germline V gene, CDR1 is SGHTA and CDR2 is FQGNSA. J was trimmed by 10 bases and V by 7 bases; bases with no gene match: 16.

The chain combines TRBV21-1 with TRBJ2-3; the table's D call, TRBD2, has no DNA check behind it. TRBV21-1 is labeled a pseudogene. This CDR3 spans 18 amino acids. This CDR3 reads CASSKALGIRTSTDTQYF. The CDR3, as DNA: TGTGCCAGCAGCAAAGCGCTAGGGATCAGGACTAGCACAGATACGCAGTATTTT.

In regard to this clone: This specimen includes other DNA sequences encoding the same CDR3. The chain employs TRBV5-1 and TRBJ2-3; 7 positions match TRBD1. Trimming at V came to 3 bases and at J to 3 bases, leaving 4 bases not matched to a gene. Germline V CDR1 and CDR2: SGHRS, YFSETQ. CDR3 length: 14 amino acids. The CDR3 is CASSSIQGTDTQYF. The CDR3 region has the DNA TGCGCCAGCAGCTCAATACAGGGGACAGATACGCAGTATTTT.

This chain joins TRBV25-1 and TRBJ2-3; 12 bases map to TRBD2. The V gene's germline CDR1 is MGHDK and CDR2 SYGVNS. The CDR3 runs 15 residues. With V trimmed by 5 bases and J by 5 bases, 5 bases remained unmatched. The CDR3 is CASSKTSGSGDTQYF. CDR3 coding DNA: TGTGCCAGCAGTAAGACTAGCGGGAGTGGAGATACGCAGTATTTT.

The chain couples TRBV5-4 to TRBJ1-1; 8 positions agree with TRBD1. The CDR3 is 16 residues long. V lost 5 bases to trimming and J lost 8 bases; unmatched junction nucleotides: 17. The V gene's germline CDR1 is SGHNT and CDR2 YYREEE (reference sequence). The CDR3 nucleotides read TGTGCCAGCAGACTTTGGGGGACAGGCGCGCCCAGAGAAGCTTTCTTT. It specifies CASRLWGTGAPREAFF.

This clone was observed once. The gene calls are TRBV29-1 and TRBJ1-5; 10 bases are a match to TRBD1. The CDR3 is made up of 15 amino acids. Per the germline V gene, CDR1 is SQVTM and CDR2 is ANQGSEA. The ends lost 4 bases at V and 2 bases at J; junction bases unmatched: 5. The CDR3 sequence is CSVGFGTGGNQPQHF. CDR3 DNA sequence: TGCAGCGTTGGTTTTGGGACAGGGGGCAATCAGCCCCAGCATTTT.

V is TRBV19 and J is TRBJ1-1; 7 bases line up with TRBD1. The junction had 10 bases not matched to a gene; V was cut back by 3 bases and J by 6 bases. Germline V gene lookup returns CDR1 LNHDA and CDR2 SQIVND (reference sequence). This CDR3 contains 15 residues. Here the CDR3 reads CASSIQTGIRSEAFF. Written as DNA, the CDR3 is TGTGCCAGTAGTATTCAGACAGGGATCAGATCTGAAGCTTTCTTT.

The V and J genes are TRBV19 and TRBJ2-6; D not resolved. The V and J ends lost 11 bases and 2 bases respectively, with 13 bases between them. CDR3 length equals 14 residues. Germline CDR1 reads LNHDA; CDR2 reads SQIVND (reference sequence). The CDR3 bases are TGTGCCGATCCCAAGCCTACTGGGGCCAACGTCCTGACTTTC. This gives the protein CADPKPTGANVLTF.

V usage is TRBV19 and J usage is TRBJ2-7, with D possibly being TRBD1 or TRBD2 (5 bases each). Between the trimmed V and J ends, which lost 4 bases and 8 bases, there was a span of 9 bases. Germline assignment: CDR1 LNHDA and CDR2 SQIVND (reference sequence). CDR3 length: 11 amino acids. This CDR3 reads CASSTGTKQYF. CDR3 sequence (DNA): TGTGCCAGTAGTACCGGGACCAAGCAGTACTTC.

Note on this clone: Additional DNA sequences in this sample encode the identical CDR3. The chain combines TRBV9 with TRBJ2-5; D not certain. V was pared by 0 bases and J by 2 bases, with 11 bases between. The CDR3 runs to 15 residues. Germline V gene sequence: CDR1 SGDLS, CDR2 YYNGEE. CDR3: CASSVEASSQETQYF. The CDR3 bases are TGTGCCAGCAGCGTAGAGGCCAGCAGTCAAGAGACCCAGTACTTC.

This chain uses TRBV7-2 with TRBJ2-7; TRBD1 might be the D (5 bases). Trimming shortened V by 6 bases and J by 1 base, and 13 bases separated the two germline ends. The germline gives CDR1 SGHTA, CDR2 FQGNSA. The CDR3 has 14 residues. CDR3 DNA sequence: TGTGCCAGCAGAAGATACCCAGGGTCCTACGAGCAGTACTTC. Translation gives CASRRYPGSYEQYF.

V is TRBV5-4 and J is TRBJ2-7; D unresolved. The germline CDR1 and CDR2 sequences are SGHNT and YYREEE (reference sequence). V lost 0 bases and J lost 2, with 18 bases in between. The CDR3 runs 17 residues. CDR3 protein: CASSLELGPKGAYEQYF. CDR3 coding DNA: TGTGCCAGCAGCTTGGAATTGGGCCCCAAAGGAGCCTACGAGCAGTACTTC.

The rearrangement joins TRBV28 to TRBJ2-2; D ambiguous. The CDR3 sequence is 15 residues long. Between the trimmed V and J ends, which lost 7 bases and 1 base, there was a span of 13 bases. Germline V gives CDR1 MDHEN, CDR2 SYDVKM. In nucleotides, the CDR3 is TGTGCCAGCACCCATGAATGGGTGAACACCGGGGAGCTGTTTTTT. This gives the protein CASTHEWVNTGELFF.

The J gene is TRBJ2-7, the V gene TRBV18, with 7 bases that match TRBD1. Germline-derived CDR1 and CDR2 are KGHSH and LQKENI. J gave up 2 bases and V 0 bases, and 7 bases lay outside the gene matches. CDR3 length: 16 residues. The chain's CDR3 is CASSPPSQTGPYEQYF. CDR3 bases: TGTGCCAGCTCACCACCGTCCCAGACAGGGCCCTACGAGCAGTACTTC.

This clone is a singleton in its sample. The chain uses TRBV9 and TRBJ1-2; weak D call: TRBD1 (5 bases). CDR1 and CDR2 (germline): SGDLS, YYNGEE. V gave up 3 bases and J gave up 4 bases, with 19 bases separating them. There are 16 residues in the CDR3. CDR3 DNA: TGTGCCAGCAGCGCCCATGAAAACAGGAGATCCTATGGCTACACCTTC. Encoded protein: CASSAHENRRSYGYTF.

The chain carries TRBV9 and TRBJ2-6; unclear D gene. CDR1 and CDR2 from the germline V gene are SGDLS and YYNGEE. The CDR3 is made up of 17 amino acids. Trimming stripped 0 bases from V and 0 bases from J, with 10 bases between. CDR3 sequence reads: CASSVGHRNSGANVLTF. In DNA form, the CDR3 reads TGTGCCAGCAGCGTAGGACACCGCAACTCTGGGGCCAACGTCCTGACTTTC.

This chain joins TRBV11-2 and TRBJ2-1; D perhaps matches TRBD2 (6 bases). CDR1 and CDR2 (germline): SGHAT, FQNNGV. The V end was cut by 0 bases, the J end by 9 bases, with 15 bases between. The CDR3 runs 15 residues. The DNA of the CDR3 is TGTGCCAGCAGCTTAGATCTGCAGGGACTCGGTGAGCAGTTCTTC. It codes for CASSLDLQGLGEQFF.

The V call is TRBV7-2, the J call TRBJ2-1; D gene ambiguous. This CDR3 region has 14 residues. The ends were cut back, 1 base at V and 9 bases at J, with 13 bases in the middle. Germline V lookup: CDR1 SGHTA, CDR2 FQGNSA. The CDR3 DNA is TGTGCCAGCAGCTTAGAAGCTAGATTCAGTGAGCAGTTCTTC. This translates into CASSLEARFSEQFF.

The rearrangement uses TRBV29-1 and TRBJ2-7, with 8 bases fitting TRBD2. CDR3 length equals 15 residues. J gave up 3 bases and V 7 bases, and 14 bases lay outside the gene matches. Germline V CDR1 and CDR2: SQVTM, ANQGSEA. This CDR3 is CSAAGGETKFYEQYF. CDR3 nucleotides: TGCAGCGCCGCGGGGGGAGAGACCAAGTTCTACGAGCAGTACTTC.

The rearrangement links TRBV27 to TRBJ2-2; TRBD2 aligns across 7 bases. This CDR3 region has 16 residues. Trimming removed 6 bases from V and 4 bases from J; junction bases left unmatched: 11. In germline, CDR1 is MNHEY, CDR2 SMNVEV (reference sequence). This CDR3 is CASRSVSGIGTGELFF. In DNA form, the CDR3 reads TGTGCCAGCAGATCCGTCAGCGGGATCGGCACCGGGGAGCTGTTTTTT.